The 12 T cell receptor beta chains reported below all come from one sample, sequenced in a study of blood T cells in healthy people across ages. Together with a sample-barcoded 5' primer, a J-beta primer mix was included in a second PCR lasting about 6 to 11 cycles. TCRdb passed the 5' RACE reads through MiXCR, listing each CDR3 protein once. Seen here are about 640,000 distinct CDR3 sequences, 25% to 35% observed once, and the top ten hold roughly 14%. Specimen: blood. The source is a woman aged 80 or over in good health.

This clonotype was picked up many times. This chain connects TRBV3-1 to TRBJ2-5, with D uncertain. Trimming took 1 base from V and 5 from J, leaving 11 bases between them. This CDR3 region has 14 residues. Germline V gene sequence: CDR1 LGHDT, CDR2 YNNKEL (reference sequence). The CDR3 sequence: CASSQAGLRETQYF. In DNA form, the CDR3 reads TGTGCCAGCAGCCAAGCAGGTTTGAGGGAGACCCAGTACTTC.

This clonotype was counted many times. The rearrangement uses TRBV20-1 and TRBJ2-7; D might be TRBD1 (6 bases). Germline CDR1 DFQATT, CDR2 SNEGSKA (reference sequence). The CDR3 is 16 amino acids. V lost 3 bases to trimming and J lost 0 bases, with 18 bases between them. The CDR3 region has the DNA TGCAGTGCTAGTCGATCGACCGGGACACCCTCCTACGAGCAGTACTTC. Encoded protein: CSASRSTGTPSYEQYF.

The rearrangement uses TRBV20-1 and TRBJ1-2; a possible D gene is TRBD1 (5 bases). V shed 5 bases and J shed 12 bases, with 25 bases lying between them. Germline V CDR1 and CDR2: DFQATT, SNEGSKA (reference sequence). The length of the CDR3 is 14 residues. CDR3 residues: CSAPTGTSLVDHTF. The CDR3 nucleotides read TGCAGTGCTCCTACCGGGACCTCCCTTGTGGACCACACCTTC.

The chain employs TRBV11-2 and TRBJ1-2, with 7 bases fitting TRBD1. V shed 1 base, J shed 3 bases, and the junction held 2 bases outside the gene matches. Germline CDR1 SGHAT, CDR2 FQNNGV. The CDR3 sequence is 14 residues long. CDR3 DNA sequence: TGTGCCAGCAGCTTAGTCACAGGGGACTATGGCTACACCTTC. Translation gives CASSLVTGDYGYTF.

The sample holds many counts of this clonotype. The chain carries TRBV20-1 and TRBJ1-2, with 7 bases lining up with TRBD1. V lost 6 bases, J lost 6 bases, and 13 bases stayed unmatched. This CDR3 has 14 amino acids. From germline, CDR1 is DFQATT and CDR2 SNEGSKA (reference sequence). Written as DNA, the CDR3 is TGCAGTGCCGGACTGAGGGGGCGCAGCAATGGCTACACCTTC. It codes for CSAGLRGRSNGYTF.

This clonotype showed up many times. J is TRBJ1-1 and V is TRBV20-1; D remains ambiguous. Germline loops: CDR1 DFQATT, CDR2 SNEGSKA (reference sequence). The length of the CDR3 is 15 residues. Trimming removed 2 bases at V and 1 base at J, with 14 bases between. In DNA, the CDR3 is TGCAGTGCTAGAAAACCTGGACCCAGGAACACTGAAGCTTTCTTT. This sequence encodes CSARKPGPRNTEAFF.

The chain recombines TRBV6-2 or TRBV6-3 with TRBJ1-1; no firm D call. Germline-derived CDR1 and CDR2 are MNHEY and SVGEGT. Trimming pared 3 bases from V and 4 bases from J, leaving 12 bases between. This CDR3 spans 14 amino acids. The CDR3 here is CASSYRGPGTEAFF. For the CDR3, the DNA is TGTGCCAGCAGTTATCGGGGTCCGGGCACTGAAGCTTTCTTT.

This clonotype was counted a single time. V usage is TRBV18 and J usage is TRBJ2-1; D remains ambiguous. Per the germline V gene, CDR1 is KGHSH and CDR2 is LQKENI. V was shortened by 0 bases and J by 13 bases, with 16 bases between the two germline ends. The CDR3 covers 14 residues. CDR3 bases: TGTGCCAGCTCACCACCAGGTACTGGAGAGACCCAGTTCTTC. Residues: CASSPPGTGETQFF.

This rearrangement joins TRBV7-2 to TRBJ2-3; D is possibly TRBD1 (5 bases). V lost 1 base and J lost 4, with 12 bases in between. Germline CDR1 reads SGHTA; CDR2 reads FQGNSA. The CDR3 extends over 15 amino acids. The CDR3 DNA follows: TGTGCCAGCAGCTTAGAATATAGGGGTGCAGATACGCAGTATTTT. This sequence encodes CASSLEYRGADTQYF.

In its sample, this clonotype was seen many times. The genes are TRBV12-3 or TRBV12-4 and TRBJ1-2; 7 bases line up with TRBD1. The CDR3 length is 13 residues. V gave up 5 bases and J gave up 6 bases; unmatched junction bases: 6. CDR3 DNA sequence: TGTGCCAGCAGTCCAGGGACAGTTAATGGCTACACCTTC. It encodes CASSPGTVNGYTF.

Ten or more counts support this clonotype. The rearrangement links TRBV15 to TRBJ2-7; no reliable D call. V lost 1 base, J lost 6 bases, and 13 bases lay in between. The CDR3 length is 14 residues. Germline V gene sequence: CDR1 LNHNV, CDR2 YYDKDF (reference sequence). The CDR3 loop reads CATSRVRVSGEQYF. CDR3 DNA sequence: TGTGCCACCAGCAGAGTAAGGGTCTCGGGCGAGCAGTACTTC.

The gene calls are TRBV12-3 or TRBV12-4 and TRBJ2-2; 11 bases fit TRBD1. The ends lost 6 bases at V and 4 bases at J; junction bases unmatched: 1. This CDR3 comprises 14 residues. The CDR3 DNA is TGTGCCAGCAGGGGGACAGGGGGCACCGGGGAGCTGTTTTTT. Translated: CASRGTGGTGELFF.